Below, 29 T cell receptor beta chains from the same sample are listed, as sequenced in a study of T cell responses to AZD1222 COVID-19 vaccine. Here immunoSEQ multiplex PCR was the method, and the copy in TCRdb shows in-frame clones only, minus some. The data show about 100,000 clones, just under 90% seen once. Material: peripheral blood, obtained on day 0 of AZD1222 vaccination. These receptors all come from an adult in good health.

V usage is TRBV7-3 and J usage is TRBJ1-2, with no clear D. The CDR3 sequence is 16 residues long. Germline-derived CDR1 and CDR2 are SGHTA and FQGTGA. V was shortened by 2 bases and J by 0 bases, with 13 bases between the two germline ends. DNA for the CDR3: TGTGCCAGCAGCTTAGGTGGGATTGGGGCTAACTATGGCTACACCTTC. Translating gives CASSLGGIGANYGYTF. The full variable domain, rest sourced from reference TRBV7-3 and TRBJ1-2, is GAGVSQTPSNKVTEKGKYVELRCDPISGHTALYWYRQSLGQGPEFLIYFQGTGAADDSGLPNDRFFAVRPEGSVSTLKIQRTERGDSAVYLCASSLGGIGANYGYTFGSGTRLTVV.

V and J are TRBV7-2 and TRBJ2-2; 7 bases are a match to TRBD2. The CDR3 sequence is 16 residues long. V shed 1 base, J shed 3 bases, and the junction held 5 bases outside the gene matches. Germline V gene data show CDR1 as SGHTA and CDR2 as FQGNSA. The CDR3 region is CASSLVSGFYTGELFF. The CDR3 nucleotides are TGTGCCAGCAGCTTAGTTAGCGGGTTCTACACCGGGGAGCTGTTTTTT.

The gene calls are TRBV4-3 and TRBJ1-6; TRBD1 is a possible D gene (5 bases). There are 17 residues in the CDR3. The germline V gene has CDR1 LGHNA and CDR2 YSLEER. Trimming cost V 1 base and J 0 bases, with 10 bases left between them. The CDR3 nucleotides read TGCGCCAGCAGCCAAGCACAGGTCCGCTCCTATAATTCACCCCTCCACTTT. The encoded protein is CASSQAQVRSYNSPLHF.

Turning to this clone: The junction departs from the called germline gene at one end, perhaps through a read error. This chain connects TRBV7-9 to TRBJ1-5; D gene unclear. The CDR3 is 13 amino acids. Germline assignment: CDR1 SEHNR and CDR2 FQNEAQ (reference sequence). This CDR3 reads CASSVARNQPQHF. CDR3 coding DNA: TGTGCCAGCAGCGTAGCTAGGAATCAGCCCCAGCATTTT.

V gene TRBV3-1 (or the pseudogene TRBV3-2) combines with J gene TRBJ2-5; TRBD2 matches at 11 bases. CDR1 is LGHDT, CDR2 YNNKEL, per germline (reference sequence). V shed 0 bases and J 4 bases; nucleotides not matched to a gene: 10. This CDR3 has 18 amino acids. DNA of the CDR3: TGTGCCAGCAGCCAAGATCTGGGAATAGCGGGGGGGAGAGAGACCCAGTACTTC. It is translated as CASSQDLGIAGGRETQYF.

This sequence joins TRBV29-1 and TRBJ2-5; TRBD2 matches 8 bases. Germline loops: CDR1 SQVTM, CDR2 ANQGSEA. This CDR3 contains 14 residues. Germline trimming cut 7 bases from V and 4 bases from J; bases unmatched to any gene: 11. The CDR3 coding sequence is TGCAGCGCCTCCCCGGGGGGGCGGGGAGAGACCCAGTACTTC. Protein: CSASPGGRGETQYF.

This clone appeared a single time. DNA for the CDR3: TGTGCCAGCACTATGTGGGGTGATGGCTACACCTTC. Translating gives CASTMWGDGYTF. The chain is built from TRBV28 and TRBJ1-2; D unresolved. Germline V CDR1 and CDR2: MDHEN, SYDVKM. CDR3 length equals 12 residues. The germline V and J ends were trimmed by 7 bases and 6 bases, with 12 bases remaining between them.

V gene TRBV7-9 combines with J gene TRBJ2-7; tentatively, D is TRBD1 (5 bases). V lost 1 base and J lost 0, with 10 bases in between. CDR3 length: 15 residues. Germline CDR1 reads SEHNR; CDR2 reads FQNEAQ (reference sequence). CDR3 loop: CASSLGQSPSYEQYF. The CDR3 nucleotides are TGTGCCAGCAGCTTAGGACAGAGCCCCTCCTACGAGCAGTACTTC.

The J gene is TRBJ2-3, the V gene TRBV19, with TRBD2 as a possible D gene (6 bases). Germline V lookup: CDR1 LNHDA, CDR2 SQIVND (reference sequence). V was clipped by 3 bases and J by 0 bases, with 7 bases between them. The CDR3 extends over 14 amino acids. The CDR3, as DNA: TGTGCCAGTAGTATTGGGACTAGCACAGATACGCAGTATTTT. This sequence encodes CASSIGTSTDTQYF.

J is TRBJ2-3 and V is TRBV5-6; D not certain. V lost 2 bases and J 3 bases, leaving 4 bases between the germline ends. The length of the CDR3 is 12 residues. CDR1 and CDR2 (germline): SGHDT, YYEEEE. The chain's CDR3 is CASSFETDTQYF. For the CDR3, the DNA is TGTGCCAGCAGCTTCGAAACAGATACGCAGTATTTT.

The table lists this clone with a few counts. J is TRBJ2-1 and V is TRBV19; D may match TRBD1 or TRBD2 (5 bases each). The CDR3 contains 15 residues. Germline V gene data show CDR1 as LNHDA and CDR2 as SQIVND (reference sequence). The V end was cut by 4 bases, the J end by 2 bases, with 12 bases between. This chain's CDR3 is CASSNRDGTYNEQFF. For the CDR3, the DNA is TGTGCCAGTAGTAACCGGGACGGCACCTACAATGAGCAGTTCTTC.

The genes are TRBV7-3 and TRBJ1-1, with a possible D match to TRBD1 (5 bases). Germline assignment: CDR1 SGHTA and CDR2 FQGTGA. V was shortened by 3 bases and J by 5 bases, with 13 bases between the two germline ends. The CDR3 consists of 14 residues. As DNA, the CDR3 is TGTGCCAGCAGCTTGGGTCGGGACGGAACTGAAGCTTTCTTT. Protein sequence: CASSLGRDGTEAFF.

The V call is TRBV15, the J call TRBJ1-2, with D possibly TRBD1 on 6 matching bases. The CDR3 extends over 16 amino acids. V shed 4 bases and J shed 2 bases, with 17 bases lying between them. Looked up from germline, CDR1 is LNHNV and CDR2 is YYDKDF (reference sequence). CDR3 loop: CATSMDAGAPNYGYTF. CDR3 coding DNA: TGTGCCACCAGCATGGATGCAGGGGCCCCGAACTATGGCTACACCTTC.

The V call is TRBV24-1, the J call TRBJ2-3; TRBD2 matches 11 bases. V gave up 3 bases and J gave up 3 bases; unmatched junction bases: 4. The CDR3 length is 16 residues. Germline lookup yields CDR1 KGHDR and CDR2 SFDVKD. CDR3 coding DNA: TGTGCCACCAGTGATCTAACTAGCGGGGGAACAGATACGCAGTATTTT. It codes for CATSDLTSGGTDTQYF.

The chain uses TRBV19 and TRBJ2-4, with D perhaps TRBD1 or TRBD2 (5 bases each). The CDR3 consists of 13 residues. V was pared by 7 bases and J by 5 bases, with 12 bases between. CDR1 LNHDA and CDR2 SQIVND come from the germline V gene (reference sequence). This chain's CDR3 is CASNEGLQNIQYF. CDR3 coding DNA: TGTGCCAGTAACGAGGGGTTACAAAACATTCAGTACTTC. The entire variable domain, with the rest obtained from reference TRBV19 and TRBJ2-4, is as follows: DGGITQSPKYLFRKEGQNVTLSCEQNLNHDAMYWYRQDPGQGLRLIYYSQIVNDFQKGDIAEGYSVSREKKESFPLTVTSAQKNPTAFYLCASNEGLQNIQYFGAGTRLSVL.

The chain recombines TRBV14 with TRBJ2-7; 7 nucleotides agree with TRBD2. The J segment lost 6 bases and the V segment lost 6 bases, leaving 8 bases of the junction unmatched. The CDR3 extends over 13 amino acids. From germline, CDR1 is SGHDN and CDR2 FVKESK. CDR3 in DNA: TGTGCCAGCAGTCGAGGACTAGTACGCGAGCAGTACTTC. This translates into CASSRGLVREQYF.

The gene calls are TRBV7-9 and TRBJ2-3, with 12 bases aligning to TRBD2. The CDR3 consists of 15 residues. Germline assignment: CDR1 SEHNR and CDR2 FQNEAQ (reference sequence). Unmatched junction bases numbered 2, after V lost 4 bases and J lost 3 bases. CDR3 coding DNA: TGTGCCAGCAGCTCTAGCGGGGGGGCAACAGATACGCAGTATTTT. It yields the protein CASSSSGGATDTQYF.

This chain connects TRBV27 to TRBJ1-6; D uncertain. V shed 6 bases and J shed 1 base, with 10 bases lying between them. CDR3 length equals 15 residues. The germline CDR1 and CDR2 sequences are MNHEY and SMNVEV (reference sequence). The CDR3 DNA is TGTGCCAGCAGCCACAGCGGGTCCTATAATTCACCCCTCCACTTT. Amino acids: CASSHSGSYNSPLHF.

The chain uses TRBV20-1 and TRBJ1-2, with D perhaps matching TRBD1 (5 bases). This CDR3 contains 11 residues. Per the germline V gene, CDR1 is DFQATT and CDR2 is SNEGSKA (reference sequence). CDR3 sequence: CSLRDADGYTF. CDR3 DNA: TGCAGCCTCCGGGACGCCGATGGCTACACCTTC.

V is TRBV28 and J is TRBJ2-6; 9 positions agree with TRBD1. From germline, CDR1 is MDHEN and CDR2 SYDVKM. Losses at the gene ends were 3 bases for V and 4 bases for J; bases not matched to a gene: 4. The CDR3 contains 16 residues. The CDR3, as DNA: TGTGCCAGCAGTTTTGACAGGGGGGCCGGGGCCAACGTCCTGACTTTC. It specifies CASSFDRGAGANVLTF.

The V call is TRBV5-1, the J call TRBJ1-1; no definite D call. The germline gives CDR1 SGHRS, CDR2 YFSETQ. Trimming cost V 2 bases and J 0 bases, with 5 bases left between them. This CDR3 is built from 13 residues. The CDR3 sequence: CASSLELNTEAFF. Here the CDR3 DNA reads TGCGCCAGCAGCTTAGAGTTGAACACTGAAGCTTTCTTT.

The chain joins TRBV6-5 to TRBJ1-5, with TRBD1 matching over 7 bases. Per germline, CDR1 MNHEY and CDR2 SVGAGI. This CDR3 is built from 15 residues. V was pared by 7 bases and J by 5 bases, with 11 bases of the junction left unmatched. The CDR3 reads CASTERRQGDQPQHF. Written as DNA, the CDR3 is TGTGCCAGCACCGAGCGAAGACAGGGCGATCAGCCCCAGCATTTT.

In the case of this clone: Other DNA sequences from this sample encode an identical CDR3 as well. This chain links TRBV7-2 with TRBJ1-2; D is possibly TRBD1 (6 bases). Germline V gene sequence: CDR1 SGHTA, CDR2 FQGNSA. Trimming shortened V by 5 bases and J by 2 bases, and 9 bases separated the two germline ends. CDR3 length equals 13 residues. The CDR3: CASSPDRNYGYTF. The CDR3 nucleotides are TGTGCCAGCAGCCCTGACAGGAACTATGGCTACACCTTC. Combining the CDR3 with reference TRBV7-2 and TRBJ1-2 gives the whole variable domain GAGVSQSPSNKVTEKGKDVELRCDPISGHTALYWYRQSLGQGLEFLIYFQGNSAPDKSGLPSDRFSAERTGGSVSTLTIQRTQQEDSAVYLCASSPDRNYGYTFGSGTRLTVV.

V usage is TRBV29-1 and J usage is TRBJ2-5; weak D call: TRBD1 (7 bases). CDR1 is SQVTM, CDR2 ANQGSEA, per germline. CDR3 length: 15 amino acids. V was trimmed by 6 bases and J by 1 base, leaving 18 bases between them. The CDR3 bases are TGCAGCGTCGCGAGGGGGCAGGGAGGCCAAGAGACCCAGTACTTC. Translated: CSVARGQGGQETQYF.

The chain combines TRBV2 with TRBJ2-2, with D possibly matching TRBD2 (7 bases). Deletions cut 6 bases from V and 1 base from J, with 12 bases between. The germline gives CDR1 SNHLY, CDR2 FYNNEI. The CDR3 is 15 residues long. The CDR3 DNA reads as TGTGCCAGCAGCCGGGGGGCCTTGAACACCGGGGAGCTGTTTTTT. This gives the protein CASSRGALNTGELFF.

The chain joins TRBV10-3 to TRBJ2-7; 7 bases map to TRBD1. The CDR3 has 14 residues. V was clipped by 6 bases and J by 5 bases; unmatched bases: 10. CDR1 is ENHRY, CDR2 SYGVKD, per germline. This chain's CDR3 is CAIRKQGLGDEQYF. For the CDR3, the DNA is TGTGCCATCAGGAAACAGGGGTTAGGCGACGAGCAGTACTTC.

This clone occurred once. CDR3 DNA sequence: TGTGCCAGCAGCTTGGGGGGGACAGATACGCAGTATTTT. It codes for CASSLGGTDTQYF. The V gene is TRBV11-3, the J gene TRBJ2-3, with 7 bases lining up with TRBD2. This CDR3 comprises 13 residues. The germline V gene has CDR1 SGHNT and CDR2 YENEEA. V lost 3 bases, J lost 3 bases, and 0 bases stayed unmatched.

V usage is TRBV7-8 and J usage is TRBJ2-5; 9 positions match TRBD2. Germline V CDR1 and CDR2: SGHVS, FQNEAQ. The V gene end was trimmed by 5 bases and the J gene end by 5 bases; junction bases not matched to a gene: 9. This CDR3 has 15 amino acids. CDR3 coding DNA: TGTGCCAGCAGCCACCTAGCGGGGTTACGGGAGACCCAGTACTTC. Its protein is CASSHLAGLRETQYF.

The gene calls are TRBV27 and TRBJ2-7; 7 bases fit TRBD1. Trimming at V came to 6 bases and at J to 1 base, leaving 9 bases not matched to a gene. The CDR3 length is 15 residues. Germline V lookup: CDR1 MNHEY, CDR2 SMNVEV (reference sequence). Here the CDR3 reads CASSRQGSGSYEQYF. As DNA, the CDR3 is TGTGCCAGCAGCCGACAGGGTTCGGGTTCCTACGAGCAGTACTTC.